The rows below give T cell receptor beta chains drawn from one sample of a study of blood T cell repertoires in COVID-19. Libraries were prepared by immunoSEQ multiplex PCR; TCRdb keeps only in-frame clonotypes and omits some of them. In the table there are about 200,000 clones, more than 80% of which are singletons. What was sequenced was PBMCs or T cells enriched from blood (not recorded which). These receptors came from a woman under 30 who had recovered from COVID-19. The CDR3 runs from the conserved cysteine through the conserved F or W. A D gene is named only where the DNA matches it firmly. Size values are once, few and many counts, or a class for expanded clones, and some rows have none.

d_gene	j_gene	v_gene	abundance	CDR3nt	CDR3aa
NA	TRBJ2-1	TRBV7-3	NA	TGTGCCAGCAGCTTAAATGGTCAGGGCTATTACAATGAGCAGTTCTTC	CASSLNGQGYYNEQFF
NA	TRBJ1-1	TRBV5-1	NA	TGCGCCAGCAGCTTGGGGCAGGGCCTGAACACTGAAGCTTTCTTT	CASSLGQGLNTEAFF
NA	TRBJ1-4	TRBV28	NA	TGTGCCAGTGAACAGGGTGCAACTAATGAAAAACTGTTTTTT	CASEQGATNEKLFF
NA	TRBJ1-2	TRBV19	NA	TGTGCCAGTAGCCAGACAGGATCCGGTGGCTACACCTTC	CASSQTGSGGYTF
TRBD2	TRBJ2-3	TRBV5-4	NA	TGTGCCAGCAGCTTCCGGGAGGTGGGGGGCACAGATACGCAGTATTTT	CASSFREVGGTDTQYF
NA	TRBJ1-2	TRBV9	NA	TGTGCCAGCAGCCCCCCCGGCATCGGGGGCTACACCTTC	CASSPPGIGGYTF
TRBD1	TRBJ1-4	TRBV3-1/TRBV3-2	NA	TGTGCCAGCAGCCAAGGGACAGGGCTGAAACTGTTTTTT	CASSQGTGLKLFF
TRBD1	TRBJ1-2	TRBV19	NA	TGTGCCAGTAGCAGACAGGGCGCGGTCTCTGGCTACACCTTC	CASSRQGAVSGYTF
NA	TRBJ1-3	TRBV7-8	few	TGTGCCAGCAGCCAAGGACAGACTACTGCAACCTCTGGAAACACCATATATTTT	CASSQGQTTATSGNTIYF
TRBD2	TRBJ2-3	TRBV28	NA	TGTGCCAGCAGTACCCCTCTAGCGGGCGTAAGCACAGATACGCAGTATTTT	CASSTPLAGVSTDTQYF
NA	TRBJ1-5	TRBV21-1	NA	TGTGCCAGCAGGTCAAGACGGCGAGGACAGCCCCAGCATTTT	CASRSRRRGQPQHF
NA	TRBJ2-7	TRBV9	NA	TGTGCCAGCAGCCAGGGCTACGAGCAGTACTTC	CASSQGYEQYF
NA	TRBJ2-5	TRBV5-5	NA	TGTGCCAGCAGCTTGGGGACAGTAGAGACCCAGTACTTC	CASSLGTVETQYF
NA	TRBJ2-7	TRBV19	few	TGTGCCAGTAGTATAGAAGAGGGTTCCTCCTACGAGCAGTACTTC	CASSIEEGSSYEQYF
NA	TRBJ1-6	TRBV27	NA	TGTGCCAGCAGTTTAACCCGGACAGTCATTTATAATTCACCCCTCCACTTT	CASSLTRTVIYNSPLHF
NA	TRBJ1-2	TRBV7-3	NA	TGTGCCAGCAGCCAGACAGGCCTCTATGGCTACACCTTC	CASSQTGLYGYTF
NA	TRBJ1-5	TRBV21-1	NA	TGTGCCAGCAGGAGTACGGGACAGGGGGTCAATCAGCCCCAGCATTTT	CASRSTGQGVNQPQHF
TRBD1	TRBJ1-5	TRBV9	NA	TGTGCCAGCAGCGTAGTTTCAGGGGACAGGGACCTTAGCAATCAGCCCCAGCATTTT	CASSVVSGDRDLSNQPQHF
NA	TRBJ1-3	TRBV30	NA	TGTGCCTATAGTCGGGGTAATCCCATATATTTT	CAYSRGNPIYF
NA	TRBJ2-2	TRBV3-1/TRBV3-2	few	TGTGCCAGCAGCCAAGGTCCAGGGCACACCGGGGAGCTGTTTTTT	CASSQGPGHTGELFF
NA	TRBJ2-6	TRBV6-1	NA	TGTGCCAGCAGTGAATCAGTATCTGGGGCCAACGTCCTGACTTTC	CASSESVSGANVLTF
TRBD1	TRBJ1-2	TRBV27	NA	TGTGCCAGCAGTCCGGGGACAGGGGACGGGGGGGCTTACACCTTC	CASSPGTGDGGAYTF
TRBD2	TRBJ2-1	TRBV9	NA	TGTGCCAGCAGCGTAGGGGTCGGGGGGTACAATGAGCAGTTCTTC	CASSVGVGGYNEQFF
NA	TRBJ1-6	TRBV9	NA	TGTGCCAGCAGCGTAAACGTCGGGGATAATTCACCCCTCCACTTT	CASSVNVGDNSPLHF
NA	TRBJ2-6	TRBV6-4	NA	TGTGCCAGCAGGAGCTGGTCTGGGGCCAACGTCCTGACTTTC	CASRSWSGANVLTF
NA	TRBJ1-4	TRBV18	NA	TGTGCCAGCTCACAGCAGGATTATGCAACTAATGAAAAACTGTTTTTT	CASSQQDYATNEKLFF
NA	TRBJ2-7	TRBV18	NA	TGTGCCAGCTCCTCATATGGTCGGAGCTCCTACGAGCAGTACTTC	CASSSYGRSSYEQYF
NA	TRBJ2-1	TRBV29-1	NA	TGCAGCGTCACGGGGGGCCTCTCCTACAATGAGCAGTTCTTC	CSVTGGLSYNEQFF
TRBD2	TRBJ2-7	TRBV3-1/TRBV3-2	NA	TGTGCCAGCAGCCAAGACCCTAGCGGGAAAGACGAGCAGTACTTC	CASSQDPSGKDEQYF
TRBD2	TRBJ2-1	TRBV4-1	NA	TGCGCCAGCAGCCAAGGGGCTAGCGGGGGGGCTCTCAACTACAATGAGCAGTTCTTC	CASSQGASGGALNYNEQFF
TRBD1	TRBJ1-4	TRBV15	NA	TGTGCCACCAGCAGAGATAGGGGACAGGAGAATGAAAAACTGTTTTTT	CATSRDRGQENEKLFF
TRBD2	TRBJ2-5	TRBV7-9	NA	TGTGCCAGCAGCCCAGAAGCGGGGGGGTACCAAGAGACCCAGTACTTC	CASSPEAGGYQETQYF
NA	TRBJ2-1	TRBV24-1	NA	TGTGCCACCAGTGTCTCAGGGGTAAAAAATGAGCAGTTCTTC	CATSVSGVKNEQFF
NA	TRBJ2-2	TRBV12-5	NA	TGTGCTAGTGGTTTGCGAGGGTACACCGGGGAGCTGTTTTTT	CASGLRGYTGELFF
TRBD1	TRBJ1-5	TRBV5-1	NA	TGCGCCAGCAGCTTGGGACAGGGTGAGCCCCAGCATTTT	CASSLGQGEPQHF
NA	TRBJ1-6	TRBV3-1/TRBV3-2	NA	TGTGCCAGCAGCCAAGCGGGACTCCTTGGGGGACCCCTCCACTTT	CASSQAGLLGGPLHF
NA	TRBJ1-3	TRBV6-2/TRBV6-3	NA	TGTGCCAGCAGTTCCCCGGGAGTAACTGGAAACACCATATATTTT	CASSSPGVTGNTIYF
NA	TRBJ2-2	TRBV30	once	TGTGCCTGTAGGAGGAACCTGGTATACGGGGAGCTGTTTTTT	CACRRNLVYGELFF
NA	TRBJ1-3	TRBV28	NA	TGTGCCAGCCACTCTTTTGCACTCTCTGGAAACACCATATATTTT	CASHSFALSGNTIYF
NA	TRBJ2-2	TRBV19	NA	TGTGCCAGTAGTACCGTACAGGGGCGGGGCGGGGAGCTGTTTTTT	CASSTVQGRGGELFF
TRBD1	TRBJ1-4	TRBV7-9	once	TGTGCCAGCAGCTCCTGGACAGGCGGACGAGGCGAAAAACTGTTTTTT	CASSSWTGGRGEKLFF
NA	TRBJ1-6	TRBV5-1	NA	TGCGCCAGCAGCCGTGGACAGACTCCCTATAATTCACCCCTCCACTTT	CASSRGQTPYNSPLHF
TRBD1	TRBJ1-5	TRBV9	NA	TGTGCCAGCAGCGTAGCGACAGGGAGTAATCAGCCCCAGCATTTT	CASSVATGSNQPQHF
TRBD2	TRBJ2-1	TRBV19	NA	TGTGCCAGTAGTATTGGGCCTCCGGGACTAGGCAATGAGCAGTTCTTC	CASSIGPPGLGNEQFF
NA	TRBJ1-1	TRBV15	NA	TGTGCCACCAGCAGAGATTCGGCAGGTCCTGAAGCTTTCTTT	CATSRDSAGPEAFF
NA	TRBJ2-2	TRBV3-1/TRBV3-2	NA	TGTGCCAGCAGCCAAGAAGTACAGGTGAACACCGGGGAGCTGTTTTTT	CASSQEVQVNTGELFF
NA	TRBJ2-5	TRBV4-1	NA	TGCGCCAGCAGCCAAGCGGTGCAAGAGACCCAGTACTTC	CASSQAVQETQYF
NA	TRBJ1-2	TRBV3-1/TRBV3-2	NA	TGTGCCAGCAGCCAAAGGGGCGCCGACTATGGCTACACCTTC	CASSQRGADYGYTF
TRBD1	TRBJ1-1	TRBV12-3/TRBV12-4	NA	TGTGCCAGCAGTCACCTGACAGGGGATAAAGCTTTCTTT	CASSHLTGDKAFF
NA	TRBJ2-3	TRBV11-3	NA	TGTGCCAGCAGCTTGGGACTGGGCACAGATACGCAGTATTTT	CASSLGLGTDTQYF
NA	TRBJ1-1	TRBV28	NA	TGTGCCAGCAGTGACTCGAACACTGAAGCTTTCTTT	CASSDSNTEAFF
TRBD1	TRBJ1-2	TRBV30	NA	TGTGCCGGTGGACAGGGGCCTAACTATGGCTACACCTTC	CAGGQGPNYGYTF
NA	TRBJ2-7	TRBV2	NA	TGTGCCAGCAGACACTACGAGCAGTACTTC	CASRHYEQYF
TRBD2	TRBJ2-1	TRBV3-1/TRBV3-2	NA	TGTGCCAGCAGCCTGCGGGGGTCCTACAATGAGCAGTTCTTC	CASSLRGSYNEQFF
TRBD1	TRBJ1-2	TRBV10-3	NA	TGTGCCATCAGCCCGGGACAGAGTTTTGGTGGCTACACCTTC	CAISPGQSFGGYTF
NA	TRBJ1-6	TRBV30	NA	TGTGCCTGGATGGTAGGGGCTCGTAATTCACCCCTCCACTTT	CAWMVGARNSPLHF